Below, 25 T cell receptor beta chains from the same sample are listed, as sequenced in a study of cytomegalovirus exposure and HLA in healthy donors. 60 Vbeta and 13 Jbeta primers were used in PCR. TCRdb's copy holds only in-frame clones and misses some; the assay was immunoSEQ multiplex PCR. The sample lists about 120,000 clones, over 65% occurring once. What was sequenced was PBMCs. These receptors were collected from a man under 40 in good health and CMV-seropositive.

On this clone: Other nucleotide sequences in the sample specify the same CDR3. CDR3 loop: CASSLGDRGPSGANVLTF. The CDR3 region has the DNA TGTGCCAGCAGCTTGGGCGACAGGGGGCCTTCTGGGGCCAACGTCCTGACTTTC. V is TRBV5-8 and J is TRBJ2-6; 10 bases are a match to TRBD1. Germline assignment: CDR1 SGHTS and CDR2 YDEGEE. V lost 0 bases, J lost 1 base, and 4 bases stayed unmatched. This CDR3 spans 18 amino acids.

This rearrangement joins TRBV7-9 to TRBJ2-7, with D possibly TRBD1 on 5 matching bases. This CDR3 is 16 amino acids long. Trimming pared 1 base from V and 3 bases from J, leaving 16 bases between. From germline, CDR1 is SEHNR and CDR2 FQNEAQ (reference sequence). The CDR3 reads CASSLEGVLRNYEQYF. The CDR3 DNA follows: TGTGCCAGCAGCTTAGAAGGGGTACTTCGTAACTACGAGCAGTACTTC. Full variable domain (outside the CDR3, taken from reference TRBV7-9 and TRBJ2-7): DTGVSQNPRHKITKRGQNVTFRCDPISEHNRLYWYRQTLGQGPEFLTYFQNEAQLEKSRLLSDRFSAERPKGSFSTLEIQRTEQGDSAMYLCASSLEGVLRNYEQYFGPGTRLTVT.

In its sample, this clone was seen a few times. This CDR3 is CASSVQGYQETQYF. CDR3 nucleotides: TGTGCCAGCAGCGTGCAGGGGTACCAAGAGACCCAGTACTTC. This chain uses TRBV9 with TRBJ2-5; possibly TRBD1 for D (6 bases). The CDR3 spans 14 residues. Germline lookup yields CDR1 SGDLS and CDR2 YYNGEE. Trimming removed 2 bases from V and 0 bases from J, with 8 bases in between.

The V gene is TRBV11-2, the J gene TRBJ2-7, with D maybe TRBD1 (6 bases). The V end was cut by 5 bases, the J end by 5 bases, with 10 bases between. This CDR3 contains 12 residues. CDR1 is SGHAT, CDR2 FQNNGV, per germline. CDR3 sequence reads: CASSPQGHEQYF. As DNA, the CDR3 is TGTGCCAGCAGCCCACAGGGCCACGAGCAGTACTTC.

This sequence joins TRBV19 and TRBJ2-2, with TRBD1 matching 8 bases. This CDR3 has 15 amino acids. CDR1 and CDR2 (germline): LNHDA, SQIVND (reference sequence). Germline trimming cut 7 bases from V and 7 bases from J; bases unmatched to any gene: 11. The CDR3 coding sequence is TGTGCCAGTACCCAACGGACAGGGCATATCGGGGAGCTGTTTTTT. Protein: CASTQRTGHIGELFF.

The chain couples TRBV7-8 to TRBJ2-5; D perhaps matches TRBD2 (5 bases). Trimming removed 1 base from V and 2 bases from J, with 14 bases in between. Germline loops: CDR1 SGHVS, CDR2 FQNEAQ. The CDR3 runs 16 residues. The CDR3 DNA reads TGTGCCAGCAGCTTAGTTCTTAGGTCGGGGCAAGAGACCCAGTACTTC. Residues: CASSLVLRSGQETQYF.

The chain carries TRBV19 and TRBJ2-7; D might be TRBD1 (7 bases). Per germline, CDR1 LNHDA and CDR2 SQIVND (reference sequence). The CDR3 totals 13 residues. V lost 5 bases to trimming and J lost 6 bases, with 14 bases between them. CDR3 coding DNA: TGTGCCAGTAGTCCCCAGGGGGGAGGCGAGCAGTACTTC. It is translated as CASSPQGGGEQYF.

The chain couples TRBV6-6 to TRBJ2-5; the match to TRBD1 covers 8 bases. Looked up from germline, CDR1 is MNHNY and CDR2 is SVGAGI (reference sequence). The CDR3 runs 16 residues. V lost 6 bases, J lost 2 bases, and 11 bases stayed unmatched. CDR3 coding DNA: TGTGCCAGCAGCGAGGCAGGGGGCCCGAGACAAGAGACCCAGTACTTC. This sequence encodes CASSEAGGPRQETQYF.

The chain links TRBV5-1 to TRBJ1-2; 7 bases are shared with TRBD1. Trimming took 6 bases from V and 7 from J; bases not matched to a gene: 3. This CDR3 region has 11 residues. Germline CDR1 SGHRS, CDR2 YFSETQ. CDR3 sequence (DNA): TGCGCCAGCACGACAGGGAGTGGCTACACCTTC. Its translation: CASTTGSGYTF.

V usage is TRBV27 and J usage is TRBJ2-3; the D gene is possibly TRBD2 (7 bases). CDR3 size: 17 residues. Germline lookup yields CDR1 MNHEY and CDR2 SMNVEV (reference sequence). V was pared by 6 bases and J by 2 bases, with 21 bases between. The CDR3 is CASRGGQAPYLTDTQYF. CDR3 DNA: TGTGCCAGCAGGGGGGGGCAGGCCCCTTACCTCACAGATACGCAGTATTTT.

This chain joins TRBV7-2 and TRBJ2-5; D not certain. Trimming took 3 bases from V and 1 from J, leaving 9 bases between them. CDR1 SGHTA and CDR2 FQGNSA come from the germline V gene. The CDR3 has 14 amino acids. CDR3: CASSFFQIQETQYF. The CDR3 DNA sequence: TGTGCCAGCAGCTTTTTCCAGATCCAAGAGACCCAGTACTTC.

This clone was counted once. V and J are TRBV30 and TRBJ2-3, with 10 bases matching TRBD1. This CDR3 is built from 15 residues. Germline CDR1 GTSNPN, CDR2 SVGIG (reference sequence). J lost 0 bases, V lost 1 base, and 1 base had no gene match. CDR3 nucleotides: TGTGCCTGGAGTGGGGACAGGGGTAGCACAGATACGCAGTATTTT. Amino acids: CAWSGDRGSTDTQYF. The variable domain in full, completed from reference TRBV30 and TRBJ2-3, reads SQTIHQWPATLVQPVGSPLSLECTVEGTSNPNLYWYRQAAGRGLQLLFYSVGIGQISSEVPQNLSASRPQDRQFILSSKKLLLSDSGFYLCAWSGDRGSTDTQYFGPGTRLTVL.

The chain has TRBV16 and TRBJ2-3, with D maybe TRBD1 (5 bases). V was trimmed by 4 bases and J by 3 bases, leaving 20 bases between them. Looked up from germline, CDR1 is KGHSY and CDR2 is FQNENV. The CDR3 totals 17 residues. In nucleotides, the CDR3 is TGTGCCAGCAGCCTTTCGACAGCCCGGATCAGGACAGATACGCAGTATTTT. It encodes CASSLSTARIRTDTQYF. The variable domain in full, with the rest retrieved from reference TRBV16 and TRBJ2-3, is GEEVAQTPKHLVRGEGQKAKLYCAPIKGHSYVFWYQQVLKNEFKFLISFQNENVFDETGMPKERFSAKCLPNSPCSLEIQATKLEDSAVYFCASSLSTARIRTDTQYFGPGTRLTVL.

The chain links TRBV19 to TRBJ2-7; TRBD1 agrees at 10 bases. The germline CDR1 and CDR2 sequences are LNHDA and SQIVND (reference sequence). The CDR3 runs 13 residues. Trimming removed 4 bases from V and 5 bases from J; junction bases left unmatched: 2. The chain's CDR3 is CASSTGQGNEQYF. Here the CDR3 DNA reads TGTGCCAGTAGTACGGGACAGGGGAACGAGCAGTACTTC.

The rearrangement joins TRBV12-5 to TRBJ2-3; 8 nucleotides match TRBD2. This CDR3 region has 13 residues. Germline V gene lookup returns CDR1 LGHNT and CDR2 FRNRAP. J lost 4 bases, V lost 6 bases, and 3 bases had no gene match. The CDR3 DNA sequence: TGTGCTAGTGGCCCGGGGGGGTCAGATACGCAGTATTTT. Residues: CASGPGGSDTQYF.

The rearrangement links TRBV5-4 to TRBJ1-6; 8 bases map to TRBD1. Germline V lookup: CDR1 SGHNT, CDR2 YYREEE (reference sequence). The CDR3 length is 15 residues. J lost 10 bases, V lost 0 bases, and 6 bases had no gene match. CDR3 bases: TGTGCCAGCAGCTTGGATGGGACAGGTGGATCACCCCTCCACTTT. It translates to CASSLDGTGGSPLHF.

The chain joins TRBV28 to TRBJ1-2; 7 positions agree with TRBD1. Per germline, CDR1 MDHEN and CDR2 SYDVKM. V lost 7 bases, J lost 6 bases, and 8 bases stayed unmatched. The CDR3 covers 13 residues. The CDR3 protein is CASTTGVRDGYTF. The CDR3 DNA reads as TGTGCCAGCACCACAGGGGTTCGTGATGGCTACACCTTC.

The chain joins TRBV2 to TRBJ2-5; 16 positions match TRBD2. The J segment lost 4 bases and the V segment lost 5 bases, leaving 13 bases of the junction unmatched. From germline, CDR1 is SNHLY and CDR2 FYNNEI. The CDR3 has 19 residues. CDR3 coding DNA: TGTGCCAGCAGTAAAGGGACTAGCGGGGGGGCGGGTTCTAGAGAGACCCAGTACTTC. As protein: CASSKGTSGGAGSRETQYF.

Note on this clone: Other nucleotide sequences from this sample produce the same CDR3. This chain connects TRBV4-3 to TRBJ2-2, with D possibly matching TRBD1 (6 bases). The CDR3 spans 15 residues. The V gene lost 0 bases and the J gene lost 1 base, with 6 bases spanning the gap. In germline, CDR1 is LGHNA, CDR2 YSLEER. CDR3 residues: CASSQDRGNTGELFF. CDR3 bases: TGCGCCAGCAGCCAAGACAGGGGGAACACCGGGGAGCTGTTTTTT.

The V and J genes are TRBV25-1 and TRBJ2-7; 7 bases are a match to TRBD1. V lost 4 bases to trimming and J lost 3 bases; unmatched junction nucleotides: 6. Germline CDR1 reads MGHDK; CDR2 reads SYGVNS. The CDR3 spans 14 residues. The CDR3 reads CASSVGAGGYEQYF. CDR3 DNA: TGTGCCAGCAGTGTTGGTGCAGGGGGCTACGAGCAGTACTTC.

The rearrangement joins TRBV11-2 to TRBJ2-7, with D possibly matching TRBD1 (5 bases). CDR1 is SGHAT and CDR2 is FQNNGV in the germline V gene. The CDR3 has 15 residues. V dropped 1 base and J dropped 4 bases, with 14 bases sitting between them. The CDR3 is CASSLGQGPSYEQYF. CDR3 DNA sequence: TGTGCCAGCAGCTTAGGGCAGGGCCCTAGTTACGAGCAGTACTTC.

This clone was detected a few times. The chain employs TRBV30 and TRBJ1-1; 7 nucleotides align to TRBD1. CDR3 length: 12 amino acids. Germline-derived CDR1 and CDR2 are GTSNPN and SVGIG (reference sequence). J gave up 11 bases and V 5 bases, and 11 bases lay outside the gene matches. The chain's CDR3 is CAWGQAPSEAFF. CDR3 bases: TGTGCCTGGGGACAGGCCCCAAGTGAGGCTTTCTTT.

The chain has TRBV2 and TRBJ2-7; unclear D gene. The V gene lost 2 bases and the J gene lost 6 bases, with 5 bases spanning the gap. Germline V gene data show CDR1 as SNHLY and CDR2 as FYNNEI. There are 11 residues in the CDR3. The CDR3 loop reads CASSELREQYF. The DNA of the CDR3 is TGTGCCAGCAGTGAACTGCGCGAGCAGTACTTC.

This chain links TRBV9 with TRBJ1-5; 10 bases map to TRBD1. V gave up 0 bases and J gave up 2 bases; unmatched junction bases: 8. The CDR3 length is 18 residues. Germline values: CDR1 SGDLS, CDR2 YYNGEE. The CDR3 DNA follows: TGTGCCAGCAGCGTAGGGGCGGGGGGGACAGGGGGCAATCAGCCCCAGCATTTT. As protein: CASSVGAGGTGGNQPQHF.

The chain recombines TRBV7-2 with TRBJ1-4; 12 bases fit TRBD1. The CDR3 covers 15 residues. CDR1 is SGHTA, CDR2 FQGNSA, per germline. With V trimmed by 5 bases and J by 7 bases, 5 bases remained unmatched. The CDR3 loop is CASSVWDRGLEKLFF. The CDR3 DNA reads TGTGCCAGCAGCGTGTGGGACAGGGGGCTTGAAAAACTGTTTTTT.